One sample yielded the 24 T cell receptor beta chains listed below, sequenced in a study of blood T cell repertoires in COVID-19 (dated by TCRdb to the early 2020s). The library was obtained by the immunoSEQ multiplex PCR assay. Sourced from immuneACCESS, this table was stored by TCRdb with only in-frame sequences that have V and J called. A share of the clones is absent; for the studies checked, an unresolved V gene accounts for under half, and the remainder has no known explanation. In all, the sample holds roughly 500,000 clones, and approximately 85% of those were seen once. Clones ranked in the top ten supply about 3.2% of the sample. Sequenced sample: peripheral blood. The source is a human donor in a cohort sampled during active COVID-19.

The CDR3 region has the DNA TGTGCCAGCAGTTCCGGGACAGGGGTTTCGGTTGAGCAGTTCTTC. It specifies CASSSGTGVSVEQFF. This chain links TRBV5-4 with TRBJ2-1; TRBD1 matches 10 bases. The CDR3 length is 15 residues. V lost 5 bases to trimming and J lost 9 bases; unmatched junction nucleotides: 11. From germline, CDR1 is SGHNT and CDR2 YYREEE (reference sequence). Full variable domain (missing parts from reference TRBV5-4 and TRBJ2-1): ETGVTQSPTHLIKTRGQQVTLRCSSQSGHNTVSWYQQALGQGPQFIFQYYREEENGRGNFPPRFSGLQFPNYSSELNVNALELDDSALYLCASSSGTGVSVEQFFGPGTRLTVL.

V usage is TRBV7-2 and J usage is TRBJ2-7; D gene unclear. CDR3 length: 14 residues. V was pared by 8 bases and J by 0 bases, with 14 bases between. Germline-derived CDR1 and CDR2 are SGHTA and FQGNSA. CDR3 amino acids: CASSWAESSYEQYF. The CDR3 DNA reads as TGTGCCAGCTCTTGGGCCGAGAGCTCCTACGAGCAGTACTTC.

The chain employs TRBV2 and TRBJ1-5, with a weak D call TRBD1 (6 bases). CDR1 is SNHLY, CDR2 FYNNEI, per germline. This CDR3 has 15 residues. The V end lost 7 bases, the J end lost 2 bases, and 15 bases lay between the germline ends. For the CDR3, the DNA is TGTGCCAGCAAGGCACAGGGAGGGGGCAATCAGCCCCAGCATTTT. This codes for CASKAQGGGNQPQHF. The whole variable domain, filled in from reference TRBV2 and TRBJ1-5, reads EPEVTQTPSHQVTQMGQEVILRCVPISNHLYFYWYRQILGQKVEFLVSFYNNEISEKSEIFDDQFSVERPDGSNFTLKIRSTKLEDSAMYFCASKAQGGGNQPQHFGDGTRLSIL.

The chain joins TRBV4-2 to TRBJ1-2; D is unresolved. The CDR3 contains 13 residues. The germline gives CDR1 LGHNA, CDR2 YNFKEQ. The V end was cut by 5 bases, the J end by 0 bases, with 7 bases between. This chain's CDR3 is CASSTETNYGYTF. The CDR3 region has the DNA TGTGCCAGCAGCACAGAAACTAACTATGGCTACACCTTC.

The rearrangement uses TRBV6-5 and TRBJ2-5; 8 nucleotides line up with TRBD1. The trim removed 7 bases at V and 6 bases at J, leaving 10 bases unmatched. CDR1 and CDR2 from the germline V gene are MNHEY and SVGAGI. The CDR3 contains 14 residues. The CDR3 reads CASTPTGTGQTQYF. For the CDR3, the DNA is TGTGCCAGCACCCCCACCGGGACAGGACAGACCCAGTACTTC.

J is TRBJ2-7 and V is TRBV9; 8 positions match TRBD2. V lost 6 bases and J lost 7; bases outside the gene matches: 12. The CDR3 has 14 amino acids. The V gene's germline CDR1 is SGDLS and CDR2 YYNGEE. The CDR3 DNA reads TGTGCCAGCAACGGGGGGGACATGTCTAGGGAGCAGTACTTC. Protein: CASNGGDMSREQYF.

This rearrangement joins TRBV6-5 to TRBJ2-5; 7 bases are shared with TRBD2. The junction had 13 bases not matched to a gene; V was cut back by 8 bases and J by 7 bases. CDR1 and CDR2 from the germline V gene are MNHEY and SVGAGI. The CDR3 has 14 amino acids. The chain's CDR3 is CASPDREGFGTQYF. The CDR3 DNA reads as TGTGCCAGCCCAGATAGGGAGGGGTTTGGGACCCAGTACTTC.

The CDR3 DNA reads as TGCGCCAGCAGCCGCTCACCCGCAGGGGCTACAACTAATGAAAAACTGTTTTTT. It codes for CASSRSPAGATTNEKLFF. The chain has TRBV5-1 and TRBJ1-4; D possibly corresponds to TRBD1 (6 bases). With 4 bases removed from V and 0 bases from J, the gap between germline ends came to 19 bases. This CDR3 comprises 18 residues. Germline assignment: CDR1 SGHRS and CDR2 YFSETQ.

In DNA, the CDR3 is TGTGCCAACCGATTCAGCTCTGGAAACACCATATATTTT. Translation gives CANRFSSGNTIYF. The J gene is TRBJ1-3, the V gene TRBV2; D gene ambiguous. The germline V gene has CDR1 SNHLY and CDR2 FYNNEI. The CDR3 is made up of 13 amino acids. V was clipped by 10 bases and J by 0 bases, with 10 bases between them. Filled out from reference TRBV2 and TRBJ1-3, the complete variable domain reads EPEVTQTPSHQVTQMGQEVILRCVPISNHLYFYWYRQILGQKVEFLVSFYNNEISEKSEIFDDQFSVERPDGSNFTLKIRSTKLEDSAMYFCANRFSSGNTIYFGEGSWLTVV.

In its sample, this clone was seen a few times. In DNA form, the CDR3 reads TGTGCCACCAGTGAGCGCGGGAGGGCCGGCTACAATGAGCAGTTCTTC. The encoded protein is CATSERGRAGYNEQFF. V usage is TRBV24-1 and J usage is TRBJ2-1, with TRBD2 matching over 9 bases. CDR3 size: 16 residues. CDR1 KGHDR and CDR2 SFDVKD come from the germline V gene. The V segment lost 4 bases and the J segment 3 bases; nucleotides outside the gene matches: 6.

A word on this clone: This sample also contains other DNA sequences that code for the same CDR3. V is TRBV7-2 and J is TRBJ2-7, with D uncertain. V was trimmed by 1 base and J by 1 base, leaving 8 bases between them. Germline V CDR1 and CDR2: SGHTA, FQGNSA. This CDR3 region has 14 residues. As DNA, the CDR3 is TGTGCCAGCAGCTTAGGGCAGAGGTCCTACGAGCAGTACTTC. Translating gives CASSLGQRSYEQYF.

This sequence joins TRBV3-1 (or the pseudogene TRBV3-2) and TRBJ2-1; the D gene is possibly TRBD1 (6 bases). Germline CDR1 reads LGHDT; CDR2 reads YNNKEL (reference sequence). Trimming removed 6 bases from V and 2 bases from J, with 11 bases in between. The CDR3 is 14 amino acids. CDR3 bases: TGTGCCAGCAGTCCCAGGGGCCCCTACAATGAGCAGTTCTTC. Amino acid sequence: CASSPRGPYNEQFF.

The J gene is TRBJ2-7, the V gene TRBV28; perhaps TRBD1 as D (6 bases). Looked up from germline, CDR1 is MDHEN and CDR2 is SYDVKM. V gave up 5 bases and J gave up 2 bases, with 10 bases separating them. This CDR3 has 13 residues. The CDR3 loop is CASSPTGTYEQYF. DNA for the CDR3: TGTGCCAGCAGTCCTACAGGGACCTACGAGCAGTACTTC.

This rearrangement joins TRBV4-1 to TRBJ2-2; D gene unclear. CDR1 is MGHRA, CDR2 YSYEKL, per germline. Trimming cost V 1 base and J 8 bases, with 8 bases left between them. There are 13 residues in the CDR3. The CDR3 DNA follows: TGCGCCAGCAGCCAAGCGGTCTCGGGGGAGCTGTTTTTT. It encodes CASSQAVSGELFF.

This clone was counted once. This chain connects TRBV19 to TRBJ2-2; D is uncertain. Germline lookup yields CDR1 LNHDA and CDR2 SQIVND (reference sequence). The CDR3 sequence is 12 residues long. V lost 1 base, J lost 6 bases, and 3 bases lay in between. Here the CDR3 DNA reads TGTGCCAGTAGTATAGCAGCCGGGGAGCTGTTTTTT. It encodes CASSIAAGELFF.

The V gene is TRBV5-1, the J gene TRBJ2-1, with 11 bases identical to TRBD2. Germline V gene sequence: CDR1 SGHRS, CDR2 YFSETQ. The CDR3 spans 19 residues. J lost 7 bases, V lost 4 bases, and 19 bases had no gene match. CDR3 loop: CASSDNYLALAGGKNEQFF. The CDR3 coding sequence is TGCGCCAGCAGCGATAACTACTTGGCGCTAGCGGGAGGTAAAAATGAGCAGTTCTTC.

The chain's CDR3 is CAWDRIAGLTDTQYF. In DNA form, the CDR3 reads TGTGCCTGGGACCGAATAGCGGGGCTCACAGATACGCAGTATTTT. The J gene is TRBJ2-3, the V gene TRBV30; 8 nucleotides line up with TRBD2. Losses at the gene ends were 5 bases for V and 2 bases for J; bases not matched to a gene: 9. Germline V gives CDR1 GTSNPN, CDR2 SVGIG (reference sequence). The CDR3 has 15 residues.

The J gene is TRBJ2-6, the V gene TRBV6-6; D gene unclear. V was trimmed by 7 bases and J by 3 bases, leaving 13 bases between them. The CDR3 sequence is 15 residues long. Germline V CDR1 and CDR2: MNHNY, SVGAGI (reference sequence). CDR3 coding DNA: TGTGCCAGCACCATAGTGGGCAGTGGGGCCAACGTCCTGACTTTC. Amino acid sequence: CASTIVGSGANVLTF.

This clone was recorded once. This chain connects TRBV11-2 to TRBJ2-1; the D gene is possibly TRBD2 (5 bases). Germline-derived CDR1 and CDR2 are SGHAT and FQNNGV. The length of the CDR3 is 15 residues. The V gene lost 6 bases and the J gene lost 3 bases, with 15 bases spanning the gap. In DNA, the CDR3 is TGTGCCAGCAGTCCTCACGGGGTCCGCTACAATGAGCAGTTCTTC. Translation gives CASSPHGVRYNEQFF.

CDR3 bases: TGTGCCAGCAGCTTAGATCAAACTAGGGCTAGCGGGAGAGGATACGAGCAGTACTTC. Protein sequence: CASSLDQTRASGRGYEQYF. This chain joins TRBV11-2 and TRBJ2-7, with TRBD2 matching 10 bases. Trimming removed 0 bases from V and 4 bases from J; junction bases left unmatched: 15. CDR3 length equals 19 residues. Looked up from germline, CDR1 is SGHAT and CDR2 is FQNNGV.

The V and J genes are TRBV18 and TRBJ2-1; weak D call: TRBD2 (5 bases). Germline V gives CDR1 KGHSH, CDR2 LQKENI. This CDR3 region has 14 residues. Trimming shortened V by 6 bases and J by 8 bases, and 17 bases separated the two germline ends. CDR3 protein: CASSAGIKRDEQFF. CDR3 DNA sequence: TGTGCCAGCTCCGCGGGTATCAAACGTGATGAGCAGTTCTTC.

The chain combines TRBV9 with TRBJ2-2; no clear D gene. V dropped 0 bases and J dropped 6 bases, with 12 bases sitting between them. This CDR3 comprises 15 residues. Per the germline V gene, CDR1 is SGDLS and CDR2 is YYNGEE. CDR3 bases: TGTGCCAGCAGCGTAGACCCCGGTGACTCCGGGGAGCTGTTTTTT. Translation gives CASSVDPGDSGELFF.

In the case of this clone: The junction departs from the called germline gene at one end, perhaps through a read error. V usage is TRBV6-5 and J usage is TRBJ1-1, with 10 bases matching TRBD1. CDR3 length: 14 residues. CDR1 is MNHEY, CDR2 SVGAGI, per germline. CDR3 residues: CASSYSWDRGAWKF. Written as DNA, the CDR3 is TGTGCCAGCAGTTACTCCTGGGACAGGGGAGCATGGAAGTTT.

The rearrangement uses TRBV23-1 and TRBJ2-4, with 9 bases that match TRBD1. TRBV23-1 is classed as an ORF, of uncertain function. This CDR3 comprises 19 residues. The ends lost 2 bases at V and 0 bases at J; junction bases unmatched: 11. The CDR3 bases are TGCGCCAGCAGTCAAGGGGACAGGGACGCCGAGCTAGCCAAAAACATTCAGTACTTC. Translated, it gives CASSQGDRDAELAKNIQYF.